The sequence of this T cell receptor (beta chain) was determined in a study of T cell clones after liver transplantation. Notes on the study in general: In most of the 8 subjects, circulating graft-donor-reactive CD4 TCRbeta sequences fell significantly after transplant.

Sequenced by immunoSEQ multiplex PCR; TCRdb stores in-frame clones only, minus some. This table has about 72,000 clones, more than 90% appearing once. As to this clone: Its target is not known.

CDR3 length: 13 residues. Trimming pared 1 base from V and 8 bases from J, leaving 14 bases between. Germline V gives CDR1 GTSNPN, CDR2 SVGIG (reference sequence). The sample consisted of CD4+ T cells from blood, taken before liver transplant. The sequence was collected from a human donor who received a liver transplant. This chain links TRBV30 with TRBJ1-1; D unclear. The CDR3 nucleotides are TGTGCCTGGAGTGGCGGGTCGCTGGGGGAAGCTTTCTTT. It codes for CAWSGGSLGEAFF.